This T cell receptor beta chain was recovered during a study of vaccination and CD4 T cells after COVID-19. The treatment was: approximately 10-day PBMC culture with coronavirus spike peptide pools or control peptides (ViraFEST assay). Sequence data for DNA of cultured CD4+ T cells were generated by the Oncomine TCR Beta short-read assay. TCRdb ran MiXCR on the PCR reads and lists one entry per CDR3 protein. Of around 18,000 distinct CDR3 sequences listed, under 40% are singletons. Regarding this clonotype: What it binds is unknown.

The length of the CDR3 is 12 residues. V usage is TRBV21-1 and J usage is TRBJ2-4. TRBV21-1 is classified as a pseudogene. This receptor was taken from a human donor with COVID-19. Source material: cultured CD4+ T cells from blood. The CDR3 DNA reads TGTGCCAATACCGTGGCCAAAAACATTCAGTACTTC. It codes for CANTVAKNIQYF.